A selection of T cell receptor beta chains follows, all from one sample in a study of cytomegalovirus exposure and HLA in healthy donors. Profiled with immunoSEQ multiplex PCR; TCRdb holds only in-frame clones, not every one. The data contain 150,000 to 250,000 clones, 79% of them singletons. Sequencing was done on a sample of PBMCs. The receptors here all came from a girl aged 5 to 17 in good health and CMV-seropositive. The CDR3 runs from the conserved cysteine through the conserved F or W. The D gene is left open where the match is weak. A clone size is listed for some rows: how often the clone was seen (once, few, many), or a class if it is expanded.

NA | NA | TRBJ2-1 | TRBV11-2 | CASSAGLQSAEQFF | TGTGCCAGCAGCGCGGGACTCCAGAGCGCTGAGCAGTTCTTC
NA | NA | TRBJ2-3 | TRBV5-1 | CASSLGAETQYF | TGCGCCAGCAGCTTGGGGGCAGAGACGCAGTATTTT
NA | TRBD2 | TRBJ2-7 | TRBV7-2 | CASSFSGGATYEQYF | TGTGCCAGCAGCTTTAGCGGGGGCGCTACCTACGAGCAGTACTTC
NA | NA | TRBJ1-2 | TRBV30 | CAWTSRDTYGYTF | TGTGCCTGGACCTCCCGGGACACCTATGGCTACACCTTC
NA | TRBD1 | TRBJ1-3 | TRBV2 | CASSIGQGGNTIYF | TGTGCCAGCAGTATAGGACAGGGTGGAAACACCATATATTTT
NA | NA | TRBJ2-1 | TRBV6-5 | CASSYPRGEQFF | TGTGCCAGCAGTTACCCCAGGGGTGAGCAGTTCTTC
NA | NA | TRBJ2-1 | TRBV4-3 | CASSQDRTPYNEQFF | TGCGCCAGCAGCCAAGATAGGACACCCTACAATGAGCAGTTCTTC
NA | TRBD1 | TRBJ2-2 | TRBV9 | CASSVTGQINTGELFF | TGTGCCAGCAGCGTAACGGGACAGATAAACACCGGGGAGCTGTTTTTT
once | TRBD1 | TRBJ2-7 | TRBV27 | CASSFGDRVLYEQYF | TGTGCCAGCAGTTTTGGGGACAGGGTCCTTTACGAGCAGTACTTC
NA | NA | TRBJ1-2 | TRBV11-2 | CASSLGRQPIYGYTF | TGTGCCAGCAGCTTAGGACGACAGCCCATTTATGGCTACACCTTC
NA | NA | TRBJ1-2 | TRBV4-3 | CASSQESDVPYGYTF | TGCGCCAGCAGCCAAGAGAGCGACGTACCCTATGGCTACACCTTC
NA | NA | TRBJ1-1 | TRBV5-1 | CASSKRDTIDGTEAFF | TGCGCCAGCAGCAAAAGGGACACTATTGATGGCACTGAAGCTTTCTTT
NA | TRBD2 | TRBJ2-4 | TRBV4-1 | CASSQDPGSGGVRNIQYF | TGCGCCAGCAGCCAAGATCCGGGTAGCGGGGGGGTGAGGAACATTCAGTACTTC
NA | NA | TRBJ1-3 | TRBV5-6 | CASTRGTGSGNTIYF | TGTGCCAGCACTCGGGGAACCGGATCTGGAAACACCATATATTTT
once | NA | TRBJ2-1 | TRBV5-6 | CASRLQGYENEQFF | TGTGCCAGCAGGTTACAGGGTTATGAGAATGAGCAGTTCTTC
NA | NA | TRBJ2-5 | TRBV11-3 | CASSTPVRGGQETQYF | TGTGCCAGCAGCACCCCGGTTCGGGGAGGCCAAGAGACCCAGTACTTC
NA | NA | TRBJ1-2 | TRBV5-1 | CASSSLGGYGYTF | TGCGCCAGCAGCTCGCTGGGGGGCTATGGCTACACCTTC
few | NA | TRBJ1-6 | TRBV19 | CASSIGGSPLHF | TGTGCCAGTAGTATCGGTGGTTCACCCCTCCACTTT
NA | NA | TRBJ1-1 | TRBV11-2 | CASSWTGGNTEAFF | TGTGCCAGCAGCTGGACGGGAGGAAACACTGAAGCTTTCTTT
NA | TRBD1 | TRBJ2-3 | TRBV5-1 | CASRSGQPGMGSDTQYF | TGCGCCAGCAGATCGGGACAGCCCGGCATGGGTTCGGATACGCAGTATTTT
NA | NA | TRBJ2-7 | TRBV9 | CASSVEGAGSYEQYF | TGTGCCAGCAGCGTAGAAGGAGCCGGATCCTACGAGCAGTACTTC
NA | TRBD1 | TRBJ2-7 | TRBV29-1 | CSVSPARDRAYEQYF | TGCAGCGTTTCCCCCGCGCGAGACAGGGCCTACGAGCAGTACTTC
once | NA | TRBJ1-1 | TRBV5-5 | CASSPPRLGQALNTEAFF | TGTGCCAGCAGCCCGCCGCGATTGGGCCAGGCCCTGAACACTGAAGCTTTCTTT
NA | TRBD1 | TRBJ1-6 | TRBV5-1 | CASSLAPDETGGSSPLHF | TGCGCCAGCAGCTTGGCCCCGGACGAGACAGGGGGCAGTTCACCCCTCCACTTT
NA | TRBD1 | TRBJ1-2 | TRBV18 | CASSPLGQNYGYTF | TGTGCCAGCTCACCACTGGGACAGAACTATGGCTACACCTTC
NA | TRBD2 | TRBJ2-1 | TRBV14 | CASTGTSRYNEQFF | TGTGCCAGCACCGGGACTAGCCGCTACAATGAGCAGTTCTTC
NA | NA | TRBJ1-1 | TRBV27 | CASRQTGTLYANTEAFF | TGTGCCAGCAGACAAACCGGGACACTCTATGCGAACACTGAAGCTTTCTTT
few | NA | TRBJ2-6 | TRBV4-2 | CASSQGGGAGGSGANVLTF | TGTGCCAGCAGCCAGGGAGGCGGGGCAGGAGGCTCTGGGGCCAACGTCCTGACTTTC
NA | NA | TRBJ1-6 | TRBV7-9 | CASSPEAYNSPLHF | TGTGCCAGCAGTCCCGAGGCCTATAATTCACCCCTCCACTTT
NA | TRBD2 | TRBJ2-2 | TRBV12-5 | CASGLVTSGGYTGELFF | TGTGCTAGTGGTTTGGTGACTAGCGGGGGGTACACCGGGGAGCTGTTTTTT